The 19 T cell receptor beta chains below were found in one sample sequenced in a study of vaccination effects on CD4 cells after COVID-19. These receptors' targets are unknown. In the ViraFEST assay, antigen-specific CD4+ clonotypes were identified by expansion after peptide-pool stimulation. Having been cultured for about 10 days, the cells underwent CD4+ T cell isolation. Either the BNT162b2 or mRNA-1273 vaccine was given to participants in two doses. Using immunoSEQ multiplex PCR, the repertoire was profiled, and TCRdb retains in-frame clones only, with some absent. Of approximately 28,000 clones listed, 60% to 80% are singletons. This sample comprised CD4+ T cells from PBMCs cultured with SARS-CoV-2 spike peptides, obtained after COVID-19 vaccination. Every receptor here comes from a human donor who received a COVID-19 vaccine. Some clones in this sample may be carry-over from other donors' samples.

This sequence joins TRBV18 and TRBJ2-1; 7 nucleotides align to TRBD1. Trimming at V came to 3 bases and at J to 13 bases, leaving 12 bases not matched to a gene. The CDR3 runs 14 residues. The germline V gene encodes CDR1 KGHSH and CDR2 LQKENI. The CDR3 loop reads CASSPAQQGRAQFF. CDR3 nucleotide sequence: TGTGCCAGCTCACCGGCACAACAGGGGAGAGCCCAGTTCTTC.

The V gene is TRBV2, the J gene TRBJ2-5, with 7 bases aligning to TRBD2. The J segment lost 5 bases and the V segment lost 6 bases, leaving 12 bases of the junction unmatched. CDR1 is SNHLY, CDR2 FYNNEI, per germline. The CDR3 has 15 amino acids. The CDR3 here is CASSGRGGRMETQYF. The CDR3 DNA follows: TGTGCCAGCAGCGGCCGGGGAGGGCGTATGGAGACCCAGTACTTC.

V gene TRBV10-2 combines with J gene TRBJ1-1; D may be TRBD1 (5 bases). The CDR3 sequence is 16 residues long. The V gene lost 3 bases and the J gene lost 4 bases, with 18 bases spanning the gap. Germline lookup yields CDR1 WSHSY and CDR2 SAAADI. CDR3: CASSDPAGPETTEAFF. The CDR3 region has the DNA TGCGCCAGCAGTGATCCCGCAGGGCCGGAGACCACTGAAGCTTTCTTT.

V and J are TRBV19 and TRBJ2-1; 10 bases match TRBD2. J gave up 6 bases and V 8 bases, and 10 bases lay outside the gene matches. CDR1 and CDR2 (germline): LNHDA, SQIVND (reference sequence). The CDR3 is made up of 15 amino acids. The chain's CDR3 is CASSRSGGSVNEQFF. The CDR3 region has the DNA TGTGCCAGTTCCCGTAGCGGGGGGTCGGTCAATGAGCAGTTCTTC.

CDR3 nucleotides: TGCGCCAGCAGCTCTAGCCCCTTCGACAGGGGGTCCTTCGAGCAGTACGTC. The encoded protein is CASSSSPFDRGSFEQYV. This chain connects TRBV5-1 to TRBJ2-7, with 9 bases lining up with TRBD1. Germline CDR1 and CDR2: SGHRS and YFSETQ. The CDR3 runs to 17 residues.

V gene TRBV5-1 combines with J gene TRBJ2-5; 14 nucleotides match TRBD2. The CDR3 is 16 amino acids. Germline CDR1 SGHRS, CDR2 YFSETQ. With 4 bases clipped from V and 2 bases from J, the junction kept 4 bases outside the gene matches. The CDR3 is CASSARLAGGQETQYF. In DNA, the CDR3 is TGCGCCAGCAGCGCCAGACTAGCGGGGGGGCAAGAGACCCAGTACTTC.

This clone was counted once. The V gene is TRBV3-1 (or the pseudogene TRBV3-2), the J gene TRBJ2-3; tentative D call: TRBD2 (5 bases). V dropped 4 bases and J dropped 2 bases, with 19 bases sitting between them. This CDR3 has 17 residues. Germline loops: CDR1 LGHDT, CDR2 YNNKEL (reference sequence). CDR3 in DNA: TGTGCCAGCAGCCGAGGGCGTCCGGGATCAAACACAGATACGCAGTATTTT. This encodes CASSRGRPGSNTDTQYF.

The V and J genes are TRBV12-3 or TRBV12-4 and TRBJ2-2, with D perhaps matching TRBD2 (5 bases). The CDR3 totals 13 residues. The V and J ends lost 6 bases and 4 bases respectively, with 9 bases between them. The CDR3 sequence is CASSLAGTGELFF. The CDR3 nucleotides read TGTGCCAGCAGCCTAGCTGGCACCGGGGAGCTGTTTTTT.

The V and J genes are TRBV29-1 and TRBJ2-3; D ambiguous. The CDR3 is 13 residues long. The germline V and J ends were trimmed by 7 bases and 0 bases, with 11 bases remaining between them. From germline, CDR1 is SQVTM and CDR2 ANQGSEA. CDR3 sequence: CSGTESSTDTQYF. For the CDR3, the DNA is TGCAGCGGTACAGAATCTAGCACAGATACGCAGTATTTT.

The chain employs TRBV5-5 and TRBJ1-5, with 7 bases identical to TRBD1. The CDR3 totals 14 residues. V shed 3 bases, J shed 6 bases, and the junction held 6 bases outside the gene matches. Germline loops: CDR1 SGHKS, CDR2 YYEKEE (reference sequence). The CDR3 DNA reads TGTGCCAGCAGCTCCACAGGGGACAGTCAGCCCCAGCATTTT. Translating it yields CASSSTGDSQPQHF.

CDR3 DNA: TGTGCCAGCAGTTACAGAGGGGATAGCACAGATACGCAGTATTTT. This codes for CASSYRGDSTDTQYF. The chain links TRBV6-5 to TRBJ2-3; D could derive from TRBD1 or TRBD2 (5 bases each). Germline values: CDR1 MNHEY, CDR2 SVGAGI. V was pared by 2 bases and J by 0 bases, with 9 bases between. The CDR3 sequence is 15 residues long.

CDR3 residues: CASSLIAQSLETQYF. For the CDR3, the DNA is TGTGCCAGCAGCTTAATAGCACAGAGCCTGGAGACCCAGTACTTC. The V call is TRBV3-1 (or the pseudogene TRBV3-2), the J call TRBJ2-5; D gene uncertain. Deletions cut 5 bases from V and 5 bases from J, with 18 bases between. Germline lookup yields CDR1 LGHDT and CDR2 YNNKEL (reference sequence). The CDR3 contains 15 residues.

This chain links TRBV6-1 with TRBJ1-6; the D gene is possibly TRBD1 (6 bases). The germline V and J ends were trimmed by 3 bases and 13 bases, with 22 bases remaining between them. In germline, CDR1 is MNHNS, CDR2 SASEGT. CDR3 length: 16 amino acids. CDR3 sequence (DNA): TGTGCCAGCAGTGAGGGGCAGGGTAATAGGGGGGTTCCCCTCCACTTT. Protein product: CASSEGQGNRGVPLHF.

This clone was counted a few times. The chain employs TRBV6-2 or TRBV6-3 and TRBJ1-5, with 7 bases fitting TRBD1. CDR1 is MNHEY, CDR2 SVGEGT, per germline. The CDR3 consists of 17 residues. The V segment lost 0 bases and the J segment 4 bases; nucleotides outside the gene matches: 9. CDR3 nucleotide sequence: TGTGCCAGCAGTTACTCGACGGGACAGTCAGGGAATCAGCCCCAGCATTTT. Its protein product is CASSYSTGQSGNQPQHF.

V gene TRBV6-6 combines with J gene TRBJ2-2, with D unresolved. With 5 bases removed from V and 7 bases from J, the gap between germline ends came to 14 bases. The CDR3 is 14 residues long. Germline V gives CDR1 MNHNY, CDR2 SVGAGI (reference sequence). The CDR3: CASSALRLGGELFF. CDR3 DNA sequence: TGTGCCAGCAGTGCCCTTAGATTGGGCGGGGAGCTGTTTTTT.

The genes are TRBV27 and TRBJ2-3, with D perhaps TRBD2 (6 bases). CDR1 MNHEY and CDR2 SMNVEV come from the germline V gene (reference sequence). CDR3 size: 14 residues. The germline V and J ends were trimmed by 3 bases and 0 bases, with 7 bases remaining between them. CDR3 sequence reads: CASSFAGSTDTQYF. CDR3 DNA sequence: TGTGCCAGCAGTTTCGCGGGAAGCACAGATACGCAGTATTTT.

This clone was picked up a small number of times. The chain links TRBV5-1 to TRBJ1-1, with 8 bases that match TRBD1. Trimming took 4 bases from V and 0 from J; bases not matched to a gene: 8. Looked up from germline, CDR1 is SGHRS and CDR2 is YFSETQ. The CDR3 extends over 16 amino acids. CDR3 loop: CASSPGTGTMNTEAFF. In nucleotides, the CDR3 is TGCGCCAGCAGCCCAGGGACAGGAACGATGAACACTGAAGCTTTCTTT.

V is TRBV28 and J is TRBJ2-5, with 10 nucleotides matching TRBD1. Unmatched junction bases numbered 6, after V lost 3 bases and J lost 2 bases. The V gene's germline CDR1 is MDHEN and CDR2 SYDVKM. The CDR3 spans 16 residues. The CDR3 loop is CASSLLGTGAQETQYF. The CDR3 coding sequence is TGTGCCAGCAGTTTGCTCGGGACAGGGGCGCAAGAGACCCAGTACTTC. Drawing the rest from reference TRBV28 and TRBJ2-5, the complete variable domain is DVKVTQSSRYLVKRTGEKVFLECVQDMDHENMFWYRQDPGLGLRLIYFSYDVKMKEKGDIPEGYSVSREKKERFSLILESASTNQTSMYLCASSLLGTGAQETQYFGPGTRLLVL.

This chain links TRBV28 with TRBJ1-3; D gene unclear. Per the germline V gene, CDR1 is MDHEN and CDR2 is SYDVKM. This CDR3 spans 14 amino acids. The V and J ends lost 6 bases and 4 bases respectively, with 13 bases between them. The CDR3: CASSGNSGGNTIYF. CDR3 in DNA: TGTGCCAGCAGCGGGAATTCAGGAGGAAACACCATATATTTT.